What follows are 31 T cell receptor beta chains derived from one specimen sequenced in a study of OX40 agonist ivuxolimab in advanced cancers. Repertoires were generated with immunoSEQ multiplex PCR, while TCRdb's copy carries only in-frame clones and drops some. The top ten clones hold under 15% of a sample with 60,000 or so clones, 92% of them seen once. Source: CD4+ or CD8+ T cells sorted from blood, taken in a trial of the OX40 agonist ivuxolimab. These receptors were obtained from an adult with an advanced solid tumor such as melanoma, head and neck, liver or kidney cancer.

This clone was seen a single time. J is TRBJ1-2 and V is TRBV11-2, with 7 positions matching TRBD1. Germline trimming cut 0 bases from V and 6 bases from J; bases unmatched to any gene: 7. Germline lookup yields CDR1 SGHAT and CDR2 FQNNGV. This CDR3 region has 15 residues. In DNA, the CDR3 is TGTGCCAGCAGCTTAGAGCGACAGGGTGAGAATGGCTACACCTTC. Translation gives CASSLERQGENGYTF. Full variable domain (missing parts from reference TRBV11-2 and TRBJ1-2): EAGVAQSPRYKIIEKRQSVAFWCNPISGHATLYWYQQILGQGPKLLIQFQNNGVVDDSQLPKDRFSAERLKGVDSTLKIQPAKLEDSAVYLCASSLERQGENGYTFGSGTRLTVV.

This clone has a single count. The V call is TRBV7-9, the J call TRBJ2-2; TRBD2 is a possible D gene (6 bases). V shed 5 bases and J shed 4 bases, with 11 bases lying between them. Germline CDR1 SEHNR, CDR2 FQNEAQ (reference sequence). The CDR3 has 14 residues. In DNA, the CDR3 is TGTGCCAGCAGCCCGGGGGTGGGCACCGGGGAGCTGTTTTTT. Protein product: CASSPGVGTGELFF.

J is TRBJ2-3 and V is TRBV4-1, with 8 bases matching TRBD2. From germline, CDR1 is MGHRA and CDR2 YSYEKL. The CDR3 length is 16 residues. The ends lost 4 bases at V and 4 bases at J; junction bases unmatched: 10. The CDR3 DNA follows: TGCGCCAGCAGCCTCCAAGGAGCGGGGGTCGCAGATACGCAGTATTTT. Its protein product is CASSLQGAGVADTQYF.

The rearrangement links TRBV27 to TRBJ2-2; TRBD1 matches 9 bases. CDR1 MNHEY and CDR2 SMNVEV come from the germline V gene (reference sequence). The CDR3 loop spans 14 amino acids. V lost 5 bases to trimming and J lost 7 bases; unmatched junction nucleotides: 5. The CDR3: CASSLRTGDGELFF. The CDR3 DNA sequence: TGTGCCAGCAGTCTTCGGACAGGGGACGGGGAGCTGTTTTTT.

CDR3 DNA: TGTGCCATCAGCCGGGGGACTGTTATGAACACTGAAGCTTTCTTT. Translated: CAISRGTVMNTEAFF. V gene TRBV10-3 combines with J gene TRBJ1-1, with TRBD1 as a possible D gene (5 bases). V lost 6 bases and J 0 bases, leaving 14 bases between the germline ends. CDR1 is ENHRY, CDR2 SYGVKD, per germline. The CDR3 extends over 15 amino acids.

The chain employs TRBV9 and TRBJ2-3; 7 positions agree with TRBD2. Germline V CDR1 and CDR2: SGDLS, YYNGEE. The CDR3 contains 16 residues. V shed 0 bases and J 3 bases; nucleotides not matched to a gene: 7. DNA of the CDR3: TGTGCCAGCAGCGTAGCTCTGGGGGGAGGGACAGATACGCAGTATTTT. It specifies CASSVALGGGTDTQYF.

The CDR3 reads CASSLGGTSGRSGETQYF. The CDR3 DNA reads TGTGCCAGCAGCTTAGGCGGGACTAGCGGGAGAAGCGGGGAGACCCAGTACTTC. The chain employs TRBV13 and TRBJ2-5, with 14 bases that match TRBD2. The CDR3 covers 18 residues. In germline, CDR1 is PRHDT, CDR2 FYEKMQ (reference sequence). With 0 bases clipped from V and 5 bases from J, the junction kept 8 bases outside the gene matches.

This chain uses TRBV5-1 with TRBJ2-1, with TRBD1 matching over 9 bases. The V and J ends lost 4 bases and 8 bases, in that order; junction bases with no gene match: 4. The CDR3 contains 13 residues. The germline V gene has CDR1 SGHRS and CDR2 YFSETQ. DNA for the CDR3: TGCGCCAGCAGCCAGGACAGGGGCGATGAGCAGTTCTTC. It specifies CASSQDRGDEQFF.

The rearrangement links TRBV4-1 to TRBJ1-1, with D possibly matching TRBD1 (5 bases). CDR1 and CDR2 from the germline V gene are MGHRA and YSYEKL. V dropped 0 bases and J dropped 2 bases, with 10 bases sitting between them. CDR3 size: 15 residues. CDR3 region: CASSQEGRGNTEAFF. DNA for the CDR3: TGCGCCAGCAGCCAAGAGGGACGGGGAAACACTGAAGCTTTCTTT.

The chain is built from TRBV4-3 and TRBJ2-7; D not certain. This CDR3 region has 16 residues. Trimming shortened V by 0 bases and J by 4 bases, and 16 bases separated the two germline ends. CDR1 and CDR2 from the germline V gene are LGHNA and YSLEER. This CDR3 is CASSQELAYPKYEQYF. CDR3 nucleotides: TGCGCCAGCAGCCAAGAGTTGGCATACCCCAAGTACGAGCAGTACTTC.

A word on this clone: An end of the junction differs from the germline gene, which may be a read error. The chain is built from TRBV10-3 and TRBJ2-5; weak D call: TRBD2 (6 bases). Germline values: CDR1 ENHRY, CDR2 SYGVKD. The CDR3 spans 15 residues. CDR3 in amino acids: CAISESPGVQETQYF. CDR3 DNA: TGTGCCATCAGTGAGAGCCCGGGAGTGCAAGAGACCCAATACTTC.

The chain joins TRBV6-5 to TRBJ1-3; TRBD1 matches 7 bases. Germline lookup yields CDR1 MNHEY and CDR2 SVGAGI. The CDR3 totals 14 residues. Trimming at V came to 6 bases and at J to 3 bases, leaving 5 bases not matched to a gene. The CDR3 loop reads CASRPQGDGNTIYF. In nucleotides, the CDR3 is TGTGCCAGCAGACCTCAGGGGGATGGAAACACCATATATTTT.

The chain joins TRBV7-3 to TRBJ2-5, with 15 positions matching TRBD2. The ends lost 6 bases at V and 5 bases at J; junction bases unmatched: 4. The CDR3 loop spans 15 amino acids. Per the germline V gene, CDR1 is SGHTA and CDR2 is FQGTGA. The CDR3 nucleotides read TGTGCCAGCAGTTCCGGGACTAGCGGGGGGGAGACCCAGTACTTC. Translated: CASSSGTSGGETQYF.

V gene TRBV4-1 combines with J gene TRBJ2-1; D tentatively reads TRBD1 or TRBD2 (5 bases each). CDR1 and CDR2 from the germline V gene are MGHRA and YSYEKL. The CDR3 has 16 residues. Deletions cut 2 bases from V and 2 bases from J, with 13 bases between. CDR3 sequence: CASSQTPVGAYNEQFF. The CDR3, as DNA: TGCGCCAGCAGCCAAACCCCCGTGGGGGCCTACAATGAGCAGTTCTTC.

This chain uses TRBV7-9 with TRBJ1-3, with TRBD1 as a possible D gene (6 bases). The CDR3 is 16 residues long. The germline V gene has CDR1 SEHNR and CDR2 FQNEAQ (reference sequence). Trimming took off 5 bases at V and 0 bases at J, with 14 bases between the two ends. The DNA for the CDR3 is TGTGCCAGCAGCGCCGTTGCGGGACACTCTGGAAACACCATATATTTT. The encoded protein is CASSAVAGHSGNTIYF.

The chain carries TRBV4-1 and TRBJ2-7; unclear D gene. V was shortened by 5 bases and J by 3 bases, with 14 bases between the two germline ends. This CDR3 has 14 amino acids. The germline V gene has CDR1 MGHRA and CDR2 YSYEKL. The DNA of the CDR3 is TGCGCCAGCAGCTGGGATCAGATTGACTACGAGCAGTACTTC. Encoded protein: CASSWDQIDYEQYF.

This chain links TRBV19 with TRBJ1-1; 9 positions match TRBD1. Germline V lookup: CDR1 LNHDA, CDR2 SQIVND (reference sequence). Trimming removed 6 bases from V and 3 bases from J; junction bases left unmatched: 5. The CDR3 sequence is 14 residues long. The chain's CDR3 is CASSRRQGDTEAFF. DNA of the CDR3: TGTGCCAGTAGCCGAAGACAGGGGGACACTGAAGCTTTCTTT.

The CDR3: CASQVPRGNNSPLHF. The CDR3, as DNA: TGTGCCAGTCAAGTGCCCAGGGGGAATAATTCACCCCTCCACTTT. The genes are TRBV2 and TRBJ1-6; 7 bases match TRBD1. CDR1 is SNHLY, CDR2 FYNNEI, per germline. The CDR3 length is 15 residues. With 9 bases clipped from V and 5 bases from J, the junction kept 10 bases outside the gene matches.

Only a few counts were recorded for this clone. The chain joins TRBV30 to TRBJ1-1; D is ambiguous. Trimming took 0 bases from V and 6 from J, leaving 8 bases between them. The CDR3 length is 12 residues. Per germline, CDR1 GTSNPN and CDR2 SVGIG (reference sequence). The CDR3, as DNA: TGTGCCTGGAGTGTACCGGAGGCTGAAGCTTTCTTT. Translation: CAWSVPEAEAFF.

This chain joins TRBV4-1 and TRBJ2-1, with 7 bases that match TRBD2. Germline lookup yields CDR1 MGHRA and CDR2 YSYEKL. The CDR3 totals 17 residues. V lost 6 bases, J lost 0 bases, and 11 bases stayed unmatched. CDR3 sequence reads: CASRASGGTDSYNEQFF. Written as DNA, the CDR3 is TGCGCCAGCAGAGCCTCGGGGGGTACAGACTCCTACAATGAGCAGTTCTTC.

This sequence joins TRBV19 and TRBJ2-3; a possible D gene is TRBD2 (5 bases). V gave up 5 bases and J gave up 0 bases, with 6 bases separating them. The CDR3 has 13 residues. CDR1 LNHDA and CDR2 SQIVND come from the germline V gene (reference sequence). The CDR3 DNA is TGTGCCAGTAGTCTAGCTAGCACAGATACGCAGTATTTT. Encoded protein: CASSLASTDTQYF.

J is TRBJ2-2 and V is TRBV7-3, with TRBD1 matching 8 bases. After removal of 3 bases from V and 4 bases from J, the junction contained 7 bases not matched to a gene. The CDR3 extends over 16 amino acids. Germline V gene lookup returns CDR1 SGHTA and CDR2 FQGTGA. CDR3 in amino acids: CASSFSRGPSTGELFF. The CDR3, as DNA: TGTGCCAGCAGCTTTAGCAGGGGGCCGAGCACCGGGGAGCTGTTTTTT.

V usage is TRBV6-1 and J usage is TRBJ2-1, with 7 bases fitting TRBD2. The CDR3 is 17 amino acids. With V trimmed by 2 bases and J by 2 bases, 9 bases remained unmatched. The germline V gene encodes CDR1 MNHNS and CDR2 SASEGT. For the CDR3, the DNA is TGTGCCAGCAGTGAATGGGGGGGAGACAGAGCCTACAATGAGCAGTTCTTC. It yields the protein CASSEWGGDRAYNEQFF.

The chain combines TRBV6-4 with TRBJ2-2; D gene uncertain. V was pared by 7 bases and J by 4 bases, with 13 bases between. Germline V lookup: CDR1 MRHNA, CDR2 SNTAGT. The CDR3 spans 14 residues. The CDR3 protein is CASTEGDGTGELFF. The CDR3 DNA is TGTGCCAGCACTGAAGGTGATGGCACCGGGGAGCTGTTTTTT.

The V call is TRBV20-1, the J call TRBJ2-1; D gene uncertain. The germline CDR1 and CDR2 sequences are DFQATT and SNEGSKA (reference sequence). V was pared by 4 bases and J by 2 bases, with 3 bases between. The CDR3 totals 11 residues. Here the CDR3 reads CSATPYNEQFF. The CDR3 bases are TGCAGTGCTACTCCCTACAATGAGCAGTTCTTC.

CDR3 nucleotides: TGTGCCAGCAGCCCCCGACAGGACGGTGGCACTGAAGCTTTCTTT. Its protein product is CASSPRQDGGTEAFF. V is TRBV6-4 and J is TRBJ1-1, with D possibly TRBD1 on 6 matching bases. Germline loops: CDR1 MRHNA, CDR2 SNTAGT. The CDR3 runs 15 residues. Trimming shortened V by 6 bases and J by 4 bases, and 18 bases separated the two germline ends.

This clone was seen only once. The chain has TRBV27 and TRBJ2-7; D may match TRBD1 or TRBD2 (5 bases each). Trimming removed 7 bases at V and 2 bases at J, with 15 bases between. The CDR3 totals 14 residues. Germline CDR1 and CDR2: MNHEY and SMNVEV (reference sequence). CDR3 residues: CASKDTGRTYEQYF. CDR3 coding DNA: TGTGCCAGCAAGGATACGGGGCGAACCTACGAGCAGTACTTC.

J is TRBJ2-1 and V is TRBV2; D tentatively reads TRBD1 or TRBD2 (5 bases each). The germline V gene has CDR1 SNHLY and CDR2 FYNNEI. V gave up 7 bases and J gave up 0 bases, with 13 bases separating them. The CDR3 runs to 15 residues. This CDR3 reads CASTGAISSYNEQFF. CDR3 sequence (DNA): TGTGCCAGCACCGGGGCTATCAGCTCCTACAATGAGCAGTTCTTC.

The chain employs TRBV29-1 and TRBJ2-7; no firm D call. The CDR3 has 14 residues. Looked up from germline, CDR1 is SQVTM and CDR2 is ANQGSEA. This CDR3 reads CSLAPACCGYEQYF. As DNA, the CDR3 is TGCAGTCTGGCACCAGCCTGCTGCGGCTACGAGCAGTACTTC.

CDR3 protein: CASSEAGLYEQYF. CDR3 coding DNA: TGTGCCAGCAGTGAAGCGGGACTCTACGAGCAGTACTTC. This chain uses TRBV6-1 with TRBJ2-7; a possible D gene is TRBD2 (6 bases). CDR3 length: 13 amino acids. Trimming removed 0 bases at V and 3 bases at J, with 6 bases between. In germline, CDR1 is MNHNS, CDR2 SASEGT.

The J gene is TRBJ1-1, the V gene TRBV6-5; D is uncertain. Trimming removed 0 bases at V and 3 bases at J, with 8 bases between. The CDR3 is 14 residues long. Germline CDR1 reads MNHEY; CDR2 reads SVGAGI. CDR3 DNA sequence: TGTGCCAGCAGTTACTCGGAGGGTTACACTGAAGCTTTCTTT. Protein: CASSYSEGYTEAFF.